The rows below give T cell receptor beta chains drawn from one sample of a study of cytomegalovirus exposure and HLA in healthy donors. The repertoire was sequenced with immunoSEQ multiplex PCR; TCRdb's copy has only in-frame clones and lacks some. The data hold around 130,000 clones, with roughly four fifths observed a single time. Sequencing was done on a sample of PBMCs. Every receptor here comes from a woman aged 40 to 50 in good health and CMV-seropositive. Both conserved end residues are part of each CDR3. The D gene is left open where the match is weak. The size of a clone is reported for some rows only, either as once, few or many, or as a class for expanded clones.

TRBJ1-1 NA TRBV23-1 NA TGCGCCAGCATATTGTTGAGCGCTGAAGCTTTCTTT CASILLSAEAFF
TRBJ2-7 TRBD2 TRBV30 NA TGTGCCTGGAACCTGGGGGGGGTAGGCGAGCAGTACTTC CAWNLGGVGEQYF
TRBJ2-3 NA TRBV15 NA TGTGCCACCAGCAGAGTATTGGGCGGGCACCATACGCAGTATTTT CATSRVLGGHHTQYF
TRBJ1-1 NA TRBV29-1 many TGCAGCGTTGATGCGGGTGACACTGAAGCTTTCTTT CSVDAGDTEAFF
TRBJ1-1 NA TRBV6-5 NA TGTGCCAGCAGTTCCGACAGGCAAAACACTGAAGCTTTCTTT CASSSDRQNTEAFF
TRBJ1-1 NA TRBV7-9 once TGTGCCAGCAGCTTATCGGACAAAGGGGCTTTCTTT CASSLSDKGAFF
TRBJ2-1 TRBD2 TRBV15 few TGTGCCACCAGCAGCGGGACTAGCCCCTACAATGAGCAGTTCTTC CATSSGTSPYNEQFF
TRBJ2-2 TRBD2 TRBV7-8 NA TGTGCCAGCAGCCCGGGACTAGCGGGGGGGATGGACACCGGGGAGCTGTTTTTT CASSPGLAGGMDTGELFF
TRBJ1-1 NA TRBV5-4 NA TGTGCCAGCAGCCCGTTGGGACAAATGAACACTGAAGCTTTCTTT CASSPLGQMNTEAFF
TRBJ1-2 NA TRBV5-6 once TGTGCCAGCAGCTCTGGATCGGGACAACCTAACTATGGCTACACCTTC CASSSGSGQPNYGYTF
TRBJ2-2 NA TRBV5-1 once TGCGCCAGCAGCCCAGGCTCGGGAAGCGGGGAGCTGTTTTTT CASSPGSGSGELFF
TRBJ2-7 NA TRBV28 few TGTGCCAGCAGCCAGGCAAGCTCCTACGAGCAGTACTTC CASSQASSYEQYF
TRBJ2-3 TRBD2 TRBV7-8 NA TGTGCCAGCAGCCGCGGGGGGCGCACAGATACGCAGTATTTT CASSRGGRTDTQYF
TRBJ1-1 NA TRBV6-5 NA TGTGCCAGCGTTGACAGACCGAACACTGAAGCTTTCTTT CASVDRPNTEAFF
TRBJ1-1 NA TRBV9 NA TGTGCCAGCAGCGTAGGGCAGGGCAACACTGAAGCTTTCTTT CASSVGQGNTEAFF
TRBJ1-2 NA TRBV5-1 NA TGCGCCAGCAGCTTGCTCCCTCAGAGGCCGGGACACGACGAAGATGGCTACACCTTC CASSLLPQRPGHDEDGYTF
TRBJ2-5 NA TRBV25-1 NA TGTGCCAGCAGCGAGCCCCAAGAGACCCAGTACTTC CASSEPQETQYF
TRBJ2-3 TRBD2 TRBV30 NA TGTGCCTGGAGTCCTGCTAGCGGAAGCACAGATACGCAGTATTTT CAWSPASGSTDTQYF
TRBJ2-7 NA TRBV2 NA TGTGCCAGCAGTGAGGTCACAGCCGTCCCCGACGAGCAGTACTTC CASSEVTAVPDEQYF
TRBJ2-3 NA TRBV29-1 NA TGCAGCGTTGGCGGGGCGGGCTCGGCAGATACGCAGTATTTT CSVGGAGSADTQYF
TRBJ2-1 TRBD1 TRBV9 NA TGTGCCAGCAGCGTAGAAGGGACAGCGCATATGAGGTCCTACAATGAGCAGTTCTTC CASSVEGTAHMRSYNEQFF
TRBJ2-1 TRBD2 TRBV9 NA TGTGCCAGCAGCGGGATTAGCGGGAGGCAGACAAACAATGAGCAGTTCTTC CASSGISGRQTNNEQFF
TRBJ1-1 TRBD1 TRBV14 NA TGTGCCAGCAGCCAGATCCGACAGGGGAACACTGAAGCTTTCTTT CASSQIRQGNTEAFF
TRBJ2-7 TRBD1 TRBV27 NA TGTGCCAGCAGCTTGACAGGGAATTTTTACGAGCAGTACTTC CASSLTGNFYEQYF
TRBJ2-3 NA TRBV5-4 NA TGTGCCAGCAGCTCCGACAGGGCGGGGAGTGCAGATACGCAGTATTTT CASSSDRAGSADTQYF
TRBJ2-3 NA TRBV5-6 NA TGTGCCAGCAGCTTGGTTGGCGGTAGCACAGATACGCAGTATTTT CASSLVGGSTDTQYF
TRBJ1-1 NA TRBV18 few TGTGCCACCACCCCGGCAGGGAGGACTGAAGCTTTCTTT CATTPAGRTEAFF
TRBJ2-7 NA TRBV21-1 once TGTGCCAGCAGCAAAAACCACTACTCCTACGAGCAGTACTTC CASSKNHYSYEQYF
TRBJ1-1 NA TRBV7-6 NA TGTGCCAGCAGCTTAGGACAGGTGAACACTGAAGCTTTCTTT CASSLGQVNTEAFF
TRBJ2-3 NA TRBV21-1 NA TGTGCCAGCCCGGACAGGGGTCGGGCCACAGATACGCAGTATTTT CASPDRGRATDTQYF
TRBJ2-1 TRBD2 TRBV12-5 NA TGTGCTAGTGGACCTGGGACTAGCGTATTCTTATACAATGAGCAGTTCTTC CASGPGTSVFLYNEQFF
TRBJ1-6 TRBD1 TRBV7-2 NA TGTGCCAGCAGTCAATCCCGGGACAGGGCTCGTTCACCCCTCCACTTT CASSQSRDRARSPLHF
TRBJ2-5 NA TRBV9 NA TGTGCCAGCAGCGTAGCGGGGTGGTACCAAGAGACCCAGTACTTC CASSVAGWYQETQYF
TRBJ1-2 NA TRBV6-5 NA TGTGCCAGCCCAACCACGCAAGGAGAAGGCTACACCTTC CASPTTQGEGYTF
TRBJ2-7 TRBD2 TRBV28 NA TGTGCCAGCAGTTTATTGGCGGGGGGGCCCTGGGAGCAGTACTTC CASSLLAGGPWEQYF
TRBJ2-1 NA TRBV29-1 NA TGCAGCGTTGTTCATAACCTCGGTCAGGCGGGCTACAATGAGCAGTTCTTC CSVVHNLGQAGYNEQFF
TRBJ2-5 TRBD2 TRBV10-3 once TGTGCCATCAGAGGGGTCGGGGGGCAAGAGACCCAGTACTTC CAIRGVGGQETQYF
TRBJ2-3 NA TRBV11-2 NA TGTGCCAGCAGCTTACTACTCGAAGATACGCAGTATTTT CASSLLLEDTQYF
TRBJ2-3 NA TRBV6-1 few TGTGCCAGCAGGGCGGGGGCCTCAGATACGCAGTATTTT CASRAGASDTQYF
TRBJ2-3 NA TRBV4-1 NA TGCGCCAGCAGCCAGGCACTCCAAGGGGTCTCAGATACGCAGTATTTT CASSQALQGVSDTQYF
TRBJ1-2 NA TRBV6-1 NA TGTGCCAGCAGCCTGGCCTCCAACTATGGCTACACCTTC CASSLASNYGYTF
TRBJ1-6 NA TRBV19 NA TGTGCCGCGCGGATCGGGGGAGGATCCTATAATTCACCCCTCCACTTT CAARIGGGSYNSPLHF
TRBJ2-7 TRBD2 TRBV9 NA TGTGCCAGCAGCCCCGAACTAGCGGGCTACGAGCAGTACTTC CASSPELAGYEQYF
TRBJ2-3 NA TRBV7-2 NA TGTGCCAGCAGCTCCCCCCTAGCAGATACGCAGTATTTT CASSSPLADTQYF
TRBJ1-4 NA TRBV27 NA TGTGCCAGCAGTCCGACAGGACTGAATGAAAAACTGTTTTTT CASSPTGLNEKLFF
TRBJ1-1 TRBD1 TRBV5-8 few TGTGCCAGCAGCTCGGACAGGGAGGCTGAAGCTTTCTTT CASSSDREAEAFF
TRBJ2-5 NA TRBV11-2 NA TGTGCCAGCAGCGAAGCAGAGACCCAGTACTTC CASSEAETQYF
TRBJ2-1 TRBD2 TRBV29-1 NA TGCAGCGTGAGGGGGGTACTAGCGGACTACAATGAGCAGTTCTTC CSVRGVLADYNEQFF
TRBJ2-5 NA TRBV5-1 once TGCGCCAGCAGCTTGGGGCCTGGAGAGACCCAGTACTTC CASSLGPGETQYF
TRBJ2-1 TRBD2 TRBV6-5 NA TGTGCCAGTGTAGCGGGGGGGCTTTTAGGTGAGCAGTTCTTC CASVAGGLLGEQFF
TRBJ1-1 TRBD1 TRBV6-5 NA TGTGCCAGCAGTGGTCACAGGGGGCAAGACACTGAAGCTTTCTTT CASSGHRGQDTEAFF
TRBJ2-3 TRBD1 TRBV5-1 NA TGCGCCAGCAGCGAGGAGCAGGGGGTCAGAAATACGCAGTATTTT CASSEEQGVRNTQYF
TRBJ2-7 NA TRBV5-1 NA TGCGCCAGCAGCTTGGACCTCTCGGGGACTTACGAGCAGTACTTC CASSLDLSGTYEQYF
TRBJ2-3 TRBD1 TRBV4-2 NA TGTGCCAGCAGCCAAGATACGCCGGGACAGGGGACAGATACGCAGTATTTT CASSQDTPGQGTDTQYF
TRBJ1-2 TRBD1 TRBV5-1 NA TGCGCCAGCAGCGGACAGGGTAACTATGGCTACACCTTC CASSGQGNYGYTF